This T cell receptor (beta chain) was obtained from a study of PD-L1 blockade in urothelial cancer. Whole-study context: Researchers found blood samples held a median of about 130,000 T cells.

Assay used: immunoSEQ multiplex PCR; TCRdb lists only in-frame clones, some missing. The sample records under 70,000 clones, around four fifths being singletons. Time point in this sample: pretreatment peripheral blood. This CDR3 has 13 residues. Per the germline V gene, CDR1 is SQVTM and CDR2 is ANQGSEA. The ends were cut back, 7 bases at V and 0 bases at J, with 11 bases in the middle. This clonotype originated in a man in his 70s with urothelial cancer. Sequenced here: PBMCs, sampled around atezolizumab (anti-PD-L1) treatment. The chain employs TRBV29-1 and TRBJ2-3; D might be TRBD2 (6 bases). CDR3 sequence: CSARDWSTDTQYF. CDR3 nucleotides: TGCAGCGCCCGGGACTGGAGCACAGATACGCAGTATTTT.